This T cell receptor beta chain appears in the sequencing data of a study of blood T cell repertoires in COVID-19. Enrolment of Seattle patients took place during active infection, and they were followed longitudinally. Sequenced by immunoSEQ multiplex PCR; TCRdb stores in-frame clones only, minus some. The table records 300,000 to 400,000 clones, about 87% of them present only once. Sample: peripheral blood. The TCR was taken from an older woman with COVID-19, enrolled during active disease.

DNA for the CDR3: TGTGCCACCGCTAAGGGGTCACCGCTTGATACGCAGTATTTT. It specifies CATAKGSPLDTQYF. This chain connects TRBV27 to TRBJ2-3, with D tentatively TRBD1 (5 bases). The V end lost 10 bases, the J end lost 6 bases, and 20 bases lay between the germline ends. Germline-derived CDR1 and CDR2 are MNHEY and SMNVEV (reference sequence). The CDR3 consists of 14 residues.